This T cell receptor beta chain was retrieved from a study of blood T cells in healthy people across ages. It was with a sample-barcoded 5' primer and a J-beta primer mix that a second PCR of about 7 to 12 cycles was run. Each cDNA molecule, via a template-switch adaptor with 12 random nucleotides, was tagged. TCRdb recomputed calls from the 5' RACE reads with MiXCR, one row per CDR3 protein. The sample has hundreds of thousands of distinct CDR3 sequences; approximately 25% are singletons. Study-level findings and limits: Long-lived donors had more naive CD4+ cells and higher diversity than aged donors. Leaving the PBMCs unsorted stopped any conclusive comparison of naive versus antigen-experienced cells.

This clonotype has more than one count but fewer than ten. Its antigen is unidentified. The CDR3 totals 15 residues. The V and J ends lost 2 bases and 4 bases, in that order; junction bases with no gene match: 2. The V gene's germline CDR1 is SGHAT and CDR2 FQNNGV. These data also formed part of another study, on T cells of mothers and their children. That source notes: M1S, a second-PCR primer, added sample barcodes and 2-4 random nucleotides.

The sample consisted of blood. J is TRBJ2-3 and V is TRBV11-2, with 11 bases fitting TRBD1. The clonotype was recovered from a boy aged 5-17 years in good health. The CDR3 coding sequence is TGTGCCAGCAGCTTAAGGGGACAGGGGGCAGATACGCAGTATTTT. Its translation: CASSLRGQGADTQYF.